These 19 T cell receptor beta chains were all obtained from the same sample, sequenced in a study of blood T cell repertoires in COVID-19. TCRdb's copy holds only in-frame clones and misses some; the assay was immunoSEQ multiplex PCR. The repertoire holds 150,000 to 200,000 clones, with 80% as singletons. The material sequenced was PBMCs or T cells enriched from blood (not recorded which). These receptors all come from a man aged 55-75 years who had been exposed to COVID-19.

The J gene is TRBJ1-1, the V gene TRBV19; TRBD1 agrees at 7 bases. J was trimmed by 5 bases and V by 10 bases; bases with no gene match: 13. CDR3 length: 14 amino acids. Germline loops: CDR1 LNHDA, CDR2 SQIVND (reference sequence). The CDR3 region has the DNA TGTGCCACCCAAATTACAGGGGTTTGGACTGAAGCTTTCTTT. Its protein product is CATQITGVWTEAFF.

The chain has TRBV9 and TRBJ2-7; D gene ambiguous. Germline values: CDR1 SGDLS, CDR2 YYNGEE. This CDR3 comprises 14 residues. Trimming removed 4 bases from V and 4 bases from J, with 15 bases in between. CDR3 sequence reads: CASSPRDVGYEQYF. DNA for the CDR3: TGTGCCAGCAGCCCCAGAGACGTCGGGTACGAGCAGTACTTC.

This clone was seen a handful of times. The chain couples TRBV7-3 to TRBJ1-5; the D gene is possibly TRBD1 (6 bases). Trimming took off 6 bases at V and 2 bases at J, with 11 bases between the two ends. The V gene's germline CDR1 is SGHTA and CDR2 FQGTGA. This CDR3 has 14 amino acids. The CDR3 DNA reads TGTGCCAGCAGTGAACAGGGTGGCAATCAGCCCCAGCATTTT. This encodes CASSEQGGNQPQHF.

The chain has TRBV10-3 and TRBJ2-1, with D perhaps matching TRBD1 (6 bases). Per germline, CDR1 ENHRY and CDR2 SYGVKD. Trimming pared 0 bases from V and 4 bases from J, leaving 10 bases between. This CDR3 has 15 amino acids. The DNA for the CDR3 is TGTGCCATCAGTGAGTCAAGGACAGCTTACAATGAGCAGTTCTTC. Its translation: CAISESRTAYNEQFF.

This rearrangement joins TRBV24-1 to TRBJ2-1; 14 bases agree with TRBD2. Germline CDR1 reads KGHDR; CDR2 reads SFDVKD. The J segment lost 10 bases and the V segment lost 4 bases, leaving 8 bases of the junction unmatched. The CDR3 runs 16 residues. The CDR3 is CATSDPGTSGSGEQFF. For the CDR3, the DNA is TGTGCCACCAGTGACCCCGGGACTAGCGGGAGCGGCGAGCAGTTCTTC.

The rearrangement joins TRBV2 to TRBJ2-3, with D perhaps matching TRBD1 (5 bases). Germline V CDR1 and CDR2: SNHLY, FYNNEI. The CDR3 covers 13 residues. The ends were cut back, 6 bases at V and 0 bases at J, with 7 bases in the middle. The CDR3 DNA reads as TGTGCCAGCAGGACAGACAGCACAGATACGCAGTATTTT. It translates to CASRTDSTDTQYF.

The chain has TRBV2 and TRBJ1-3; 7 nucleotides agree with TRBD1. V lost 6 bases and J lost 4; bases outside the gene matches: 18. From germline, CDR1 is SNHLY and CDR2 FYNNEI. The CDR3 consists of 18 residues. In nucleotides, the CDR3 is TGTGCCAGCAGCGCACCCGCCAGACCTCCGGGACAGGGAAACACCATATATTTT. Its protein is CASSAPARPPGQGNTIYF.

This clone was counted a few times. CDR3 loop: CASSPAGQGLYEQYF. CDR3 DNA sequence: TGTGCCAGCTCACCGGCAGGACAGGGCTTGTACGAGCAGTACTTC. This chain links TRBV18 with TRBJ2-7; 8 bases align to TRBD1. Germline-derived CDR1 and CDR2 are KGHSH and LQKENI. The CDR3 is 15 amino acids. J gave up 4 bases and V 3 bases, and 8 bases lay outside the gene matches.

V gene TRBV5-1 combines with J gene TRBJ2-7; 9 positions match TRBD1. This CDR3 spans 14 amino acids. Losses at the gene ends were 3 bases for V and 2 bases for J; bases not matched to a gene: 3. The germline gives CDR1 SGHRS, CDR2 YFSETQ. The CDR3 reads CASSSGQGPYEQYF. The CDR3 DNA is TGCGCCAGCAGCTCGGGACAGGGACCCTACGAGCAGTACTTC.

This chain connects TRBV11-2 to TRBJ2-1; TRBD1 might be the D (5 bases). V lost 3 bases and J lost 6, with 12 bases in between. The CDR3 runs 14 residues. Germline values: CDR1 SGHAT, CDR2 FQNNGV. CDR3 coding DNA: TGTGCCAGCAGCTTCGGCAGGGTTCTCAATGAGCAGTTCTTC. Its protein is CASSFGRVLNEQFF.

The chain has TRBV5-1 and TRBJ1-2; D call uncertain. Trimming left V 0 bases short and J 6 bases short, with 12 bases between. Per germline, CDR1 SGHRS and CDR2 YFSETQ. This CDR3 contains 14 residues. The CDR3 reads CASSLAGQNHGYTF. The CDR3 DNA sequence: TGCGCCAGCAGCTTGGCCGGTCAAAACCATGGCTACACCTTC.

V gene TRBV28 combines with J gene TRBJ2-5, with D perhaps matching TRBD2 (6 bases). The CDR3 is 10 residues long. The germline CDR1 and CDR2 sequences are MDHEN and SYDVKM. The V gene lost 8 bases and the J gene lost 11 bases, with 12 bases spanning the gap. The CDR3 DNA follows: TGTGCCAGCTCCGTCCGGGAGCAGTACTTC. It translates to CASSVREQYF.

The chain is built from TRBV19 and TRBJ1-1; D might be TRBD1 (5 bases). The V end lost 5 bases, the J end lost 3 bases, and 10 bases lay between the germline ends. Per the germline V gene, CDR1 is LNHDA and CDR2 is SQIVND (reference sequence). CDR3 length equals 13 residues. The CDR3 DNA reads TGTGCCAGTAGTGTCGGGGGGGACACTGAAGCTTTCTTT. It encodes CASSVGGDTEAFF.

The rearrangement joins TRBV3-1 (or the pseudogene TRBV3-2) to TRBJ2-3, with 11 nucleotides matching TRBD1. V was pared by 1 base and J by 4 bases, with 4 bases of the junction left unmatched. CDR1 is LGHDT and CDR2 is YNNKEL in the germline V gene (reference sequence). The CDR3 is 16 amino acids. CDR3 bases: TGTGCCAGCAGCCAAGCCGGACAGGGGGCCGCAGATACGCAGTATTTT. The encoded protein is CASSQAGQGAADTQYF.

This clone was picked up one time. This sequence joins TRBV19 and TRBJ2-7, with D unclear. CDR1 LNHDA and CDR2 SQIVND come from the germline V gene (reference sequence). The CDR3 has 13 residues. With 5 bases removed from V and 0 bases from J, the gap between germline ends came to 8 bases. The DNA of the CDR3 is TGTGCCAGTAGTGTCACAGCCTCCTACGAGCAGTACTTC. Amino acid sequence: CASSVTASYEQYF. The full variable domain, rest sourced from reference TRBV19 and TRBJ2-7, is DGGITQSPKYLFRKEGQNVTLSCEQNLNHDAMYWYRQDPGQGLRLIYYSQIVNDFQKGDIAEGYSVSREKKESFPLTVTSAQKNPTAFYLCASSVTASYEQYFGPGTRLTVT.

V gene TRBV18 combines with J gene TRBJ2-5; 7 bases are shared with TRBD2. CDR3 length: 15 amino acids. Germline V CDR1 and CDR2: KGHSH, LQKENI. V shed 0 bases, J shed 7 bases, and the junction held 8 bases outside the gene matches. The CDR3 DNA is TGTGCCAGCTCACCACCGATTGGGCTAGCGGTGACCCAGTACTTC. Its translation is CASSPPIGLAVTQYF.

CDR3 bases: TGTGCCAGTAGTTTCTCGGGTCCGGGGGACGGGGGCTACACCTTC. This codes for CASSFSGPGDGGYTF. The rearrangement links TRBV19 to TRBJ1-2, with D tentatively TRBD1 (5 bases). Germline V lookup: CDR1 LNHDA, CDR2 SQIVND (reference sequence). This CDR3 spans 15 amino acids. V gave up 5 bases and J gave up 8 bases, with 21 bases separating them.

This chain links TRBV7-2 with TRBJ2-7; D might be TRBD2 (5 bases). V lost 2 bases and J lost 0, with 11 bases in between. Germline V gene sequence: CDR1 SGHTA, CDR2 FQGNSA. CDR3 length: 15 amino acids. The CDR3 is CASSLSSANSYEQYF. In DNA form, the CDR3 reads TGTGCCAGCAGCTTAAGTAGCGCCAACTCCTACGAGCAGTACTTC.

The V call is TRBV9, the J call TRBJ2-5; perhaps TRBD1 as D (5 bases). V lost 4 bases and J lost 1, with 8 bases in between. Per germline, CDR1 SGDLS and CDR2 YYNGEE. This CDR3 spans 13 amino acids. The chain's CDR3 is CASSRQSQETQYF. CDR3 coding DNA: TGTGCCAGCAGCAGACAGTCCCAAGAGACCCAGTACTTC.